This entry describes one TCR beta chain. What it recognizes is unknown. The same CDR3 also results from other DNA sequences found in this sample. V lost 2 bases to trimming and J lost 5 bases; unmatched junction nucleotides: 4. Germline V lookup: CDR1 MGHRA, CDR2 YSYEKL. This CDR3 is built from 15 residues. The sample originates from a study of cytomegalovirus exposure and HLA in healthy donors. On the study more broadly: The study's early data release held about 80 million unique TCRs from HLA-typed donors. General study results and limits: Reports indicate that TCR beta sequences accurately predicted the HLA-A and HLA-B alleles of most subjects.

The study ran its PCR with 60 Vbeta and 13 Jbeta primers. TCRdb's copy holds only in-frame clones and misses some; the assay was immunoSEQ multiplex PCR. This listing includes approximately 190,000 clones. Sequenced sample: PBMCs. This receptor was obtained from a boy aged 10-17 years in good health and CMV-seronegative. This sequence joins TRBV4-1 and TRBJ1-4; 8 bases fit TRBD1. DNA of the CDR3: TGCGCCAGCAGCCAACTACAGGGGGGGAATGAAAAACTGTTTTTT. Translated, it gives CASSQLQGGNEKLFF.